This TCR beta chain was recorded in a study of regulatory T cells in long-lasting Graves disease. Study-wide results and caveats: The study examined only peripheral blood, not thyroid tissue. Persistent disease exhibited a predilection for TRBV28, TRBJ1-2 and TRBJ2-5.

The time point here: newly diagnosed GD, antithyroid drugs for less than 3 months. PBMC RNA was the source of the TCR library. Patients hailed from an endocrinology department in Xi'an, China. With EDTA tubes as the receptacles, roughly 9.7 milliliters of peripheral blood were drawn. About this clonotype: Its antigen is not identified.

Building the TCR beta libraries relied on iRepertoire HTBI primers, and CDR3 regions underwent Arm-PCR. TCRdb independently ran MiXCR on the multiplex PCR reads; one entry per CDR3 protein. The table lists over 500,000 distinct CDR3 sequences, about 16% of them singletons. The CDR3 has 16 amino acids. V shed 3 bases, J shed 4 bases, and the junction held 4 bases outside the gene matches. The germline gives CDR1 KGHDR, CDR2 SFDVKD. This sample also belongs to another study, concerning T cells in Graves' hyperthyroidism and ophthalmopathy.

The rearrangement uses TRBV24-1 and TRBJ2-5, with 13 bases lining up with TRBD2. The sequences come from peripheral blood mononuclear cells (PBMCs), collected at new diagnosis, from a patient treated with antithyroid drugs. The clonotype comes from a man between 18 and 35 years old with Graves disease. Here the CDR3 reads CATSDPGTSGIETQYF. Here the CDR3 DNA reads TGTGCCACCAGTGATCCCGGGACTAGCGGGATAGAGACCCAGTACTTC.